A single sample gave rise to the 26 T cell receptor beta chains below, sequenced in a study of blood T cell repertoires in COVID-19. The assay was immunoSEQ multiplex PCR, and TCRdb's table has in-frame clones only and misses some. The sample shows 250,000 to 300,000 clones, about nine tenths of them seen only once. Source material: peripheral blood. These receptors were taken from a young woman with active or convalescent COVID-19.

CDR3 amino acids: CAQGPSGTGELFF. The CDR3 DNA reads TGTGCCCAAGGGCCCAGCGGGACCGGGGAGCTGTTTTTT. The V gene is TRBV30, the J gene TRBJ2-2; D is perhaps TRBD2 (6 bases). This CDR3 has 13 amino acids. The germline CDR1 and CDR2 sequences are GTSNPN and SVGIG (reference sequence). Trimming left V 8 bases short and J 5 bases short, with 15 bases between.

The CDR3 sequence: CASSQEGLGSETQYF. CDR3 sequence (DNA): TGTGCCAGCAGCCAAGAAGGACTAGGCTCGGAGACCCAGTACTTC. The chain combines TRBV3-1 (or the pseudogene TRBV3-2) with TRBJ2-5; 7 nucleotides agree with TRBD2. The CDR3 sequence is 15 residues long. Germline CDR1 reads LGHDT; CDR2 reads YNNKEL (reference sequence). V was pared by 0 bases and J by 5 bases, with 6 bases of the junction left unmatched.

The rearrangement uses TRBV10-3 and TRBJ2-1, with 11 bases lining up with TRBD2. The CDR3 contains 15 residues. The V gene's germline CDR1 is ENHRY and CDR2 SYGVKD. J was trimmed by 9 bases and V by 4 bases; bases with no gene match: 8. DNA for the CDR3: TGTGCCATCAGTGCGGTAGCGGGGGGGGTCGGTGAGCAGTTCTTC. This sequence encodes CAISAVAGGVGEQFF.

A note on this clone: At the DNA level, this CDR3 is encoded by other sequences in the same sample as well. CDR3 sequence: CASSIDRDTEAFF. The CDR3 DNA reads TGTGCCAGTAGTATCGACAGGGACACTGAAGCTTTCTTT. The rearrangement joins TRBV19 to TRBJ1-1; 7 bases line up with TRBD1. V trimming: 3 bases; J trimming: 3 bases; junction bases outside the gene matches: 1. In germline, CDR1 is LNHDA, CDR2 SQIVND (reference sequence). The CDR3 contains 13 residues.

The chain is built from TRBV5-6 and TRBJ1-6; no definite D call. This CDR3 contains 17 residues. Germline CDR1 is SGHDT and CDR2 is YYEEEE. Trimming removed 0 bases from V and 0 bases from J, with 10 bases in between. The CDR3 protein is CASSLGFRSSYNSPLHF. CDR3 bases: TGTGCCAGCAGCTTGGGGTTTCGGAGCTCCTATAATTCACCCCTCCACTTT.

This chain connects TRBV18 to TRBJ1-2; a weak D match, TRBD1 (6 bases). This CDR3 is 15 amino acids long. Per the germline V gene, CDR1 is KGHSH and CDR2 is LQKENI. Trimming removed 6 bases from V and 0 bases from J, with 14 bases in between. In nucleotides, the CDR3 is TGTGCCAGCTCGTCCCGGGACACCCCTAACTATGGCTACACCTTC. This gives the protein CASSSRDTPNYGYTF.

The chain links TRBV6-4 to TRBJ2-3; 11 positions match TRBD2. The CDR3 is made up of 15 amino acids. With V trimmed by 5 bases and J by 0 bases, 1 base remained unmatched. Per the germline V gene, CDR1 is MRHNA and CDR2 is SNTAGT. The CDR3 is CASSPSGGSTDTQYF. The CDR3 DNA reads as TGTGCCAGCAGTCCTAGCGGGGGGAGCACAGATACGCAGTATTTT.

The chain recombines TRBV11-2 with TRBJ2-2; maybe TRBD2 (5 bases). This CDR3 is 16 amino acids long. The V and J ends lost 3 bases and 2 bases respectively, with 13 bases between them. Per the germline V gene, CDR1 is SGHAT and CDR2 is FQNNGV. The CDR3, as DNA: TGTGCCAGCAGCTTCGCCGGACTGCCAAACACCGGGGAGCTGTTTTTT. It translates to CASSFAGLPNTGELFF.

This chain connects TRBV7-2 to TRBJ1-1; TRBD1 is a possible D gene (6 bases). This CDR3 contains 13 residues. CDR1 is SGHTA, CDR2 FQGNSA, per germline. V was cut by 1 base and J by 6 bases, with 9 bases left in between. CDR3 nucleotide sequence: TGTGCCAGCAGCTTAGGGGGGACATCTGAAGCTTTCTTT. Protein product: CASSLGGTSEAFF.

This clone was counted a single time. The rearrangement joins TRBV28 to TRBJ2-1; maybe TRBD1 (6 bases). This CDR3 comprises 19 residues. Germline V gene sequence: CDR1 MDHEN, CDR2 SYDVKM. Trimming pared 4 bases from V and 0 bases from J, leaving 22 bases between. CDR3 bases: TGTGCCAGCAGTTCGGTGAGGACAGAGAGCTACTACTCCTACAATGAGCAGTTCTTC. This sequence encodes CASSSVRTESYYSYNEQFF. The full variable domain, in which reference TRBV28 and TRBJ2-1 provide the parts outside the CDR3, is DVKVTQSSRYLVKRTGEKVFLECVQDMDHENMFWYRQDPGLGLRLIYFSYDVKMKEKGDIPEGYSVSREKKERFSLILESASTNQTSMYLCASSSVRTESYYSYNEQFFGPGTRLTVL.

J is TRBJ1-2 and V is TRBV19; 8 nucleotides align to TRBD1. This CDR3 contains 16 residues. Unmatched junction bases numbered 16, after V lost 5 bases and J lost 8 bases. The V gene's germline CDR1 is LNHDA and CDR2 SQIVND (reference sequence). CDR3 bases: TGTGCCAGTAGTTCACCCCGGGACAGGAGCCGCGGGGGCTACACCTTC. Amino acid sequence: CASSSPRDRSRGGYTF.

The count of this clone is one. This rearrangement joins TRBV6-5 to TRBJ1-1; 7 bases align to TRBD1. Germline V lookup: CDR1 MNHEY, CDR2 SVGAGI. This CDR3 region has 13 residues. With 6 bases clipped from V and 7 bases from J, the junction kept 8 bases outside the gene matches. The DNA for the CDR3 is TGTGCCAGCAGAATGGGACAGAGCCGTGAAGCTTTCTTT. It is translated as CASRMGQSREAFF.

This chain links TRBV19 with TRBJ2-2; a weak D match, TRBD2 (6 bases). The CDR3 has 14 amino acids. Germline V gene lookup returns CDR1 LNHDA and CDR2 SQIVND (reference sequence). V lost 5 bases and J 6 bases, leaving 13 bases between the germline ends. Here the CDR3 reads CASSRDLSPGELFF. The CDR3 DNA sequence: TGTGCCAGTAGTCGGGACTTGTCGCCCGGGGAGCTGTTTTTT.

The chain combines TRBV28 with TRBJ1-2; a weak D match, TRBD1 (6 bases). Germline values: CDR1 MDHEN, CDR2 SYDVKM. The CDR3 spans 15 residues. V dropped 5 bases and J dropped 0 bases, with 13 bases sitting between them. This CDR3 is CASSPTGTPNYGYTF. CDR3 nucleotide sequence: TGTGCCAGCAGTCCAACCGGGACACCTAACTATGGCTACACCTTC.

The chain carries TRBV28 and TRBJ2-3; 9 nucleotides match TRBD1. CDR3 length: 14 residues. J gave up 3 bases and V 6 bases, and 4 bases lay outside the gene matches. The germline CDR1 and CDR2 sequences are MDHEN and SYDVKM. The CDR3 sequence: CASRWTGATDTQYF. CDR3 sequence (DNA): TGTGCCAGCAGGTGGACAGGGGCTACAGATACGCAGTATTTT.

V and J are TRBV29-1 and TRBJ2-3; perhaps TRBD2 as D (5 bases). CDR1 SQVTM and CDR2 ANQGSEA come from the germline V gene. Trimming removed 4 bases at V and 2 bases at J, with 13 bases between. The CDR3 is 14 residues long. CDR3 loop: CSVVVALLTDTQYF. In DNA, the CDR3 is TGCAGCGTTGTTGTAGCGTTACTCACAGATACGCAGTATTTT.

This rearrangement joins TRBV28 to TRBJ1-2; the D gene is possibly TRBD1 (6 bases). The CDR3 contains 12 residues. The V end was cut by 6 bases, the J end by 6 bases, with 11 bases between. Germline CDR1 reads MDHEN; CDR2 reads SYDVKM. The CDR3 here is CASSTGFNGYTF. In nucleotides, the CDR3 is TGTGCCAGCAGCACAGGGTTTAATGGCTACACCTTC.

Only one count was recorded for this clone. The chain combines TRBV30 with TRBJ2-7; D possibly corresponds to TRBD1 (6 bases). Between the trimmed V and J ends, which lost 4 bases and 2 bases, there was a span of 12 bases. This CDR3 is built from 13 residues. The V gene's germline CDR1 is GTSNPN and CDR2 SVGIG (reference sequence). The CDR3 DNA sequence: TGTGCCTGGAAAGGGGACACTACCTACGAGCAGTACTTC. Residues: CAWKGDTTYEQYF.

This sequence joins TRBV18 and TRBJ1-2; 7 nucleotides agree with TRBD1. V shed 5 bases and J 0 bases; nucleotides not matched to a gene: 3. Germline CDR1 is KGHSH and CDR2 is LQKENI. This CDR3 is 14 amino acids long. The CDR3 protein is CASSNRGTNYGYTF. For the CDR3, the DNA is TGTGCCAGCTCAAACAGGGGAACTAACTATGGCTACACCTTC. Using reference TRBV18 and TRBJ1-2 for the parts outside the CDR3, the full variable domain is NAGVMQNPRHLVRRRGQEARLRCSPMKGHSHVYWYRQLPEEGLKFMVYLQKENIIDESGMPKERFSAEFPKEGPSILRIQQVVRGDSAAYFCASSNRGTNYGYTFGSGTRLTVV.

The V and J genes are TRBV6-6 and TRBJ1-1; possible D gene TRBD1, 5 bases. The CDR3 extends over 13 amino acids. V was shortened by 7 bases and J by 11 bases, with 20 bases between the two germline ends. The germline V gene encodes CDR1 MNHNY and CDR2 SVGAGI (reference sequence). CDR3 coding DNA: TGTGCCAGCACCGACTCTGAACAGGTCGGCGCTTTCTTT. Translation gives CASTDSEQVGAFF.

This chain uses TRBV27 with TRBJ1-3, with TRBD1 identical over 8 bases. V lost 5 bases to trimming and J lost 2 bases; unmatched junction nucleotides: 8. CDR3 length: 16 amino acids. CDR1 MNHEY and CDR2 SMNVEV come from the germline V gene (reference sequence). CDR3 loop: CASSPGTGLAGNTIYF. Here the CDR3 DNA reads TGTGCCAGCAGTCCCGGGACAGGTTTGGCTGGAAACACCATATATTTT.

This rearrangement joins TRBV6-2 or TRBV6-3 to TRBJ1-3; TRBD1 matches 8 bases. V was pared by 0 bases and J by 0 bases, with 7 bases of the junction left unmatched. This CDR3 has 18 amino acids. Germline CDR1 MNHEY, CDR2 SVGEGT. The CDR3 coding sequence is TGTGCCAGCAGTTACTCCCAGGACAGGGCCTCCTCTGGAAACACCATATATTTT. Protein: CASSYSQDRASSGNTIYF.

The V call is TRBV7-9, the J call TRBJ2-5, with 9 bases matching TRBD2. The germline V gene has CDR1 SEHNR and CDR2 FQNEAQ (reference sequence). Trimming cost V 5 bases and J 2 bases; bases outside gene matches: 6. The CDR3 sequence is 15 residues long. For the CDR3, the DNA is TGTGCCAGCAGCAACCTAGCGGGGTATCAAGAGACCCAGTACTTC. Translated: CASSNLAGYQETQYF.

The chain carries TRBV5-1 and TRBJ2-3, with TRBD1 matching over 9 bases. V was pared by 0 bases and J by 0 bases, with 2 bases of the junction left unmatched. The germline gives CDR1 SGHRS, CDR2 YFSETQ. The CDR3 runs 16 residues. CDR3 sequence: CASSLGTGASTDTQYF. CDR3 nucleotides: TGCGCCAGCAGCTTGGGGACAGGGGCTAGCACAGATACGCAGTATTTT.

V usage is TRBV9 and J usage is TRBJ1-1, with unresolved D. CDR1 is SGDLS and CDR2 is YYNGEE in the germline V gene. This CDR3 has 14 amino acids. V shed 0 bases and J shed 1 base, with 7 bases lying between them. The CDR3 loop is CASSVGPGNTEAFF. The CDR3 DNA sequence: TGTGCCAGCAGCGTAGGTCCGGGGAACACTGAAGCTTTCTTT.

The chain is built from TRBV6-5 and TRBJ2-7; TRBD1 matches at 7 bases. J gave up 2 bases and V 10 bases, and 5 bases lay outside the gene matches. The CDR3 sequence is 12 residues long. The germline V gene encodes CDR1 MNHEY and CDR2 SVGAGI. The CDR3 protein is CATTGVTYEQYF. CDR3 in DNA: TGTGCCACTACAGGGGTTACCTACGAGCAGTACTTC.